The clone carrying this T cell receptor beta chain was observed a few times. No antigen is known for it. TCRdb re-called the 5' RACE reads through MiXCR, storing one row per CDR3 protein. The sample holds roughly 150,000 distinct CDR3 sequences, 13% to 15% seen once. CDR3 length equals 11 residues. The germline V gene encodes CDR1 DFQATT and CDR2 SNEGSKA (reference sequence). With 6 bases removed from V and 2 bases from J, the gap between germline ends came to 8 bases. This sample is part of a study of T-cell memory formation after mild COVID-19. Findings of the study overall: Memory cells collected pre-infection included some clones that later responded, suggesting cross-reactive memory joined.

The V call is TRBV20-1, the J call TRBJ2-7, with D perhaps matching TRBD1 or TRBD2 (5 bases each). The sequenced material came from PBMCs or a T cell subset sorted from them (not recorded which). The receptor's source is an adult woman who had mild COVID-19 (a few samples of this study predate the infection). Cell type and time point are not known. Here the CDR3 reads CSARDAYEQYF. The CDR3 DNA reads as TGCAGTGCCAGGGACGCCTACGAGCAGTACTTC.